These 4 T cell receptor beta chains came from one sample sequenced in a study of T cells in Graves' hyperthyroidism and ophthalmopathy. Amplified TCR beta CDR3 regions derived from RNA transcripts. HTBI primers drove first-round RT-PCR of the TCR CDR3. TCRdb re-derived calls from the multiplex PCR reads in MiXCR, one entry per CDR3 protein. The sample includes hundreds of thousands of distinct CDR3 sequences, about 15% of them seen just once. Sample: blood. The receptors here all came from a man aged 18 to 29 with Graves' ophthalmopathy.

DNA for the CDR3: TGTGCCAGCAGCCAACCTAGCGGGATCGACAATGAGCAGTTCTTC. Amino acid sequence: CASSQPSGIDNEQFF. The chain couples TRBV14 to TRBJ2-1, with 9 bases matching TRBD2. V shed 2 bases, J shed 5 bases, and the junction held 4 bases outside the gene matches. Germline V gene data show CDR1 as SGHDN and CDR2 as FVKESK. CDR3 size: 15 residues.

This sequence joins TRBV12-3 or TRBV12-4 and TRBJ2-1, with TRBD2 matching 12 bases. V shed 2 bases, J shed 8 bases, and the junction held 4 bases outside the gene matches. There are 15 residues in the CDR3. The CDR3 bases are TGTGCCAGCAGTTTAAGACTAGCGGGAGTCCATGAGCAGTTCTTC. It encodes CASSLRLAGVHEQFF.

This clonotype was observed many times. The rearrangement joins TRBV5-1 to TRBJ1-6, with 9 bases matching TRBD1. Losses at the gene ends were 4 bases for V and 5 bases for J; bases not matched to a gene: 4. The CDR3 sequence is 15 residues long. Germline V gene data show CDR1 as SGHRS and CDR2 as YFSETQ. The CDR3 spells CASSLGQGNNSPLHF. CDR3 sequence (DNA): TGCGCCAGCAGCCTGGGACAGGGCAATAATTCACCCCTCCACTTT.

Only a few counts were recorded for this clonotype. A read error may explain this, as a much larger clone is one base away. V usage is TRBV3-1 and J usage is TRBJ2-5, with D possibly matching TRBD2 (7 bases). The end of the DNA fits TRBJ2-1 better, so the J call may be wrong. Germline V gene sequence: CDR1 LGHDT, CDR2 YNNKEL (reference sequence). The CDR3 extends over 14 amino acids. The CDR3 region has the DNA TGTGCCAGCAGCCAAGGCGGGGGCCAAGAGACCCAGTTCTTC. Translating gives CASSQGGGQETQFF.